This T cell receptor beta chain is drawn from a study of blood T cell repertoires in COVID-19. Study as a whole: COVID-19 samples, acute and convalescent, were from the United States, Italy and Spain.

Residents of 20 to 25 US areas, aged about 18 to 95 years, made up the participants. In Cohort 3, a recovered donor had either two negative PCRs, clearance, or symptom resolution. Trimming took 4 bases from V and 7 from J; bases not matched to a gene: 17. The V gene's germline CDR1 is MGHDK and CDR2 SYGVNS. CDR3 size: 17 residues. Libraries were prepared by immunoSEQ multiplex PCR; TCRdb keeps only in-frame clonotypes and omits some of them. The sample has more than 300,000 clones; about 85% are singletons. The chain carries TRBV25-1 and TRBJ2-7; 9 bases are a match to TRBD2. The source is a woman under 40 who had recovered from COVID-19. Sequencing was done on a sample of PBMCs or T cells enriched from blood (not recorded which). CDR3 protein: CASSVTRGLAGSGEQYF. CDR3 nucleotide sequence: TGTGCCAGCAGTGTTACCAGAGGGCTAGCGGGGTCGGGGGAGCAGTACTTC.